This is a list of T cell receptor beta chains from one sample in a study of OX40 agonist ivuxolimab in advanced cancers. Using immunoSEQ multiplex PCR, the repertoire was profiled, and TCRdb retains in-frame clones only, with some absent. The repertoire consists of 71,000 or so clones, with around 83% occurring once and the leading ten covering roughly 0.99%. The specimen was CD4+ or CD8+ T cells sorted from blood, collected in a trial of the OX40 agonist ivuxolimab. The source of these receptors is an adult with an advanced solid tumor such as melanoma, head and neck, liver or kidney cancer. The CDR3 runs from the conserved cysteine through the conserved F or W. A D gene is named only where the DNA matches it firmly. Clone sizes are given selectively: once, few, many, or a class where the clone is expanded.

J gene	D gene	clone size	V gene	CDR3 DNA	CDR3 protein
TRBJ1-3	-	-	TRBV18	TGTGCCAGCTCACCGGGACTCTCTGGAAACACCATATATTTT	CASSPGLSGNTIYF
TRBJ1-4	-	-	TRBV28	TGTGCCATCCGGAGGGCGGATAATGAAAAACTGTTTTTT	CAIRRADNEKLFF
TRBJ1-1	-	-	TRBV6-5	TGTGCCAGCAGTTACTCGGGGGGTGGGGACACTGAAGCTTTCTTT	CASSYSGGGDTEAFF
TRBJ1-2	-	-	TRBV30	TGTGCCTGGAGTGTACTGACGAGGGCGGGGGGCTACACCTTC	CAWSVLTRAGGYTF
TRBJ2-7	TRBD1	-	TRBV7-2	TGTGCCAGCAGCTCGACAGGGGGTCCCTACGAGCAGTACTTC	CASSSTGGPYEQYF
TRBJ2-1	TRBD2	few	TRBV5-1	TGCGCCAGCAGCTTGGCGGGAGGACACAATGAGCAGTTCTTC	CASSLAGGHNEQFF
TRBJ2-3	TRBD2	once	TRBV5-1	TGCGCCAGCAGCTTGGGCCTACTAGCGGACCCTAGCACAGATACGCAGTATTTT	CASSLGLLADPSTDTQYF
TRBJ2-1	TRBD2	-	TRBV4-2	TGTGCCAGCAGTCTTAGCGGGATATCTTACAATGAGCAGTTCTTC	CASSLSGISYNEQFF
TRBJ2-1	-	-	TRBV19	TGTGCCAGTAGTAAGGACAGCAATGAGCAGTTCTTC	CASSKDSNEQFF
TRBJ2-1	TRBD2	-	TRBV6-5	TGTGCCAGCAGTTACGGAACGGGAGGGTCCTACAATGAGCAGTTCTTC	CASSYGTGGSYNEQFF
TRBJ2-2	-	-	TRBV21-1	TGTGCCAGCAGCAAAGATGGTAGCGGGTACACCGGGGAGCTGTTTTTT	CASSKDGSGYTGELFF
TRBJ1-4	TRBD1	-	TRBV28	TGTGCCAGCAGGGTACAGGGGGTTGCTGAAAAACTGTTTTTT	CASRVQGVAEKLFF
TRBJ2-7	TRBD2	-	TRBV28	TGTGCCAGCAGCTCTGGGCTAGCGGGTCGGGAGCAGTACTTC	CASSSGLAGREQYF
TRBJ2-3	-	once	TRBV7-2	TGTGCCAGCAGCTTATTTGGCATCGACACAGATACGCAGTATTTT	CASSLFGIDTDTQYF